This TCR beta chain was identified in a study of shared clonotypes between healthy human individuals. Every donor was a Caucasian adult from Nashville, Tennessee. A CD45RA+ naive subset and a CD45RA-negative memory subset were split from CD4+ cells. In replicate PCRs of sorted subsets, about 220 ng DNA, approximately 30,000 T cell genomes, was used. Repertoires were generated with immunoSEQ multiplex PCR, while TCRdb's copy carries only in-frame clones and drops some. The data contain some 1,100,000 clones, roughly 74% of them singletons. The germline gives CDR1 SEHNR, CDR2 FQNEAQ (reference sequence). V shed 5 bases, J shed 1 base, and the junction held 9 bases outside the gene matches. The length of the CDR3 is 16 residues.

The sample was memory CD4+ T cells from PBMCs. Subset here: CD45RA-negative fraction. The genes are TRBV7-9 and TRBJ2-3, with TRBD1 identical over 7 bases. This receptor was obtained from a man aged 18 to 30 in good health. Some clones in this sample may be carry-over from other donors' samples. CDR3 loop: CASSAPTGSGTDTQYF. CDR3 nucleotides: TGTGCCAGCAGCGCACCGACAGGGAGCGGCACAGATACGCAGTATTTT.